This T cell receptor beta chain was observed in a study of T cells in Graves' hyperthyroidism and ophthalmopathy. Points from the study as a whole: Most clonotypes expanded in the thyroid (above 0.001) were also present in blood.

As to this clonotype: Its antigen is currently unknown.

Germline loops: CDR1 DFQATT, CDR2 SNEGSKA (reference sequence). The CDR3 loop spans 12 amino acids. RNA transcripts provided the source from which TCR beta CDR3 regions were amplified. HTBI primers drove first-round RT-PCR of the TCR CDR3. TCRdb re-derived calls from the multiplex PCR reads in MiXCR, one entry per CDR3 protein. The sample consists of about 210,000 distinct CDR3 sequences, 15% to 20% of them appearing once. Patients between 18 and 65 years old had hyperthyroidism, newly diagnosed and lasting under 2 months. In making diagnoses, clinical symptoms, serum thyroxine and TRAb, thyroid ultrasound and orbital computed tomography were all used.

The specimen was blood. This chain links TRBV20-1 with TRBJ1-1; perhaps TRBD1 as D (5 bases). The receptor was derived from a man aged 45-60 years with Graves' hyperthyroidism. The CDR3 coding sequence is TGCAATGTAAACCGGGACCTAGCTGGGGCTTTCTTT. It translates to CNVNRDLAGAFF.